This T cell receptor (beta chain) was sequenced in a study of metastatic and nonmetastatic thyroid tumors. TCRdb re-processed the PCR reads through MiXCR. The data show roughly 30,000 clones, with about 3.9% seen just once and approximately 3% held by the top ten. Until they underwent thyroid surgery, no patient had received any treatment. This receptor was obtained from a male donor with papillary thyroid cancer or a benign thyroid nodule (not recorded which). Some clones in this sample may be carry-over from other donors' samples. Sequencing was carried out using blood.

The CDR3 here is CASSRQGREDTQYF. In DNA form, the CDR3 reads TGTGCCAGCAGTCGACAGGGACGCGAAGATACGCAGTATTTT. The rearrangement links TRBV2 to TRBJ2-3, with 7 bases matching TRBD1. In germline, CDR1 is SNHLY, CDR2 FYNNEI. V lost 5 bases, J lost 5 bases, and 7 bases stayed unmatched. The CDR3 runs to 14 residues.